The 25 T cell receptor beta chains given below trace back to one sample, sequenced in a study of blood T cell repertoires in COVID-19. The method was immunoSEQ multiplex PCR; TCRdb's version includes in-frame clones alone and lacks a portion of them. The data contain about 140,000 clones, roughly 84% of them singletons. The sample was peripheral blood. Receptor source: a woman aged 55-69 years with acute or convalescent COVID-19.

The chain has TRBV5-4 and TRBJ1-4; 7 bases map to TRBD1. The CDR3 has 15 residues. Trimming at V came to 1 base and at J to 1 base, leaving 1 base not matched to a gene. CDR1 is SGHNT and CDR2 is YYREEE in the germline V gene (reference sequence). The CDR3 loop reads CASSLTGETNEKLFF. CDR3 in DNA: TGTGCCAGCAGCTTGACAGGGGAAACTAATGAAAAACTGTTTTTT.

This clone was picked up one time. The genes are TRBV7-2 and TRBJ2-1; 8 bases align to TRBD2. The CDR3 length is 16 residues. After removal of 1 base from V and 7 bases from J, the junction contained 9 bases not matched to a gene. Germline loops: CDR1 SGHTA, CDR2 FQGNSA. This CDR3 is CASSLGGVAGINEQFF. CDR3 sequence (DNA): TGTGCCAGCAGCTTAGGGGGAGTAGCGGGGATAAATGAGCAGTTCTTC.

V is TRBV2 and J is TRBJ1-3, with 9 bases matching TRBD1. The CDR3 consists of 16 residues. The germline V gene encodes CDR1 SNHLY and CDR2 FYNNEI. V gave up 4 bases and J gave up 3 bases; unmatched junction bases: 7. This chain's CDR3 is CASSARDRAFGNTIYF. The CDR3 DNA reads as TGTGCCAGCAGTGCCCGGGACAGGGCTTTTGGAAACACCATATATTTT.

The chain has TRBV7-9 and TRBJ2-7; no reliable D call. The CDR3 length is 14 residues. Trimming removed 4 bases at V and 1 base at J, with 11 bases between. Germline values: CDR1 SEHNR, CDR2 FQNEAQ (reference sequence). The CDR3 spells CASSSYYGSYEQYF. The CDR3, as DNA: TGTGCCAGCAGCTCCTACTACGGATCCTACGAGCAGTACTTC.

The CDR3 reads CASSLDSYYEQYF. DNA of the CDR3: TGTGCCAGTAGTCTGGACAGCTACTACGAGCAGTACTTC. V and J are TRBV19 and TRBJ2-7; a possible D gene is TRBD1 (6 bases). The CDR3 spans 13 residues. Trimming removed 5 bases at V and 3 bases at J, with 11 bases between. CDR1 and CDR2 from the germline V gene are LNHDA and SQIVND (reference sequence).

The chain couples TRBV9 to TRBJ2-5; D is unresolved. The germline V and J ends were trimmed by 3 bases and 1 base, with 7 bases remaining between them. The CDR3 has 13 residues. Germline values: CDR1 SGDLS, CDR2 YYNGEE. CDR3 protein: CASSEHLQETQYF. The CDR3, as DNA: TGTGCCAGCAGCGAACACCTCCAAGAGACCCAGTACTTC.

This chain links TRBV9 with TRBJ1-2; no clear D. Germline CDR1 and CDR2: SGDLS and YYNGEE. The CDR3 loop spans 13 amino acids. Deletions cut 3 bases from V and 4 bases from J, with 10 bases between. The CDR3 region is CASSEGASYGYTF. CDR3 nucleotides: TGTGCCAGCAGCGAGGGAGCGAGCTATGGCTACACCTTC.

The chain combines TRBV4-3 with TRBJ1-1; D remains ambiguous. The CDR3 contains 15 residues. Germline V gene sequence: CDR1 LGHNA, CDR2 YSLEER. Trimming removed 0 bases at V and 11 bases at J, with 19 bases between. CDR3 sequence: CASSQDRSGRVAAFF. As DNA, the CDR3 is TGCGCCAGCAGCCAAGATCGATCAGGCCGAGTCGCTGCTTTCTTT.

V usage is TRBV5-1 and J usage is TRBJ2-2; 13 bases match TRBD2. The germline gives CDR1 SGHRS, CDR2 YFSETQ. The CDR3 has 19 amino acids. Trimming at V came to 4 bases and at J to 5 bases, leaving 14 bases not matched to a gene. CDR3 DNA sequence: TGCGCCAGCAGCACTAACGTTGGGACTAGCGGGAAACGTACCGGGGAGCTGTTTTTT. Its protein is CASSTNVGTSGKRTGELFF.

Only one count was recorded for this clone. J is TRBJ2-7 and V is TRBV7-2; D is perhaps TRBD1 (6 bases). The CDR3 is 12 residues long. Germline CDR1 is SGHTA and CDR2 is FQGNSA. The V end was cut by 2 bases, the J end by 6 bases, with 8 bases between. CDR3 sequence (DNA): TGTGCCAGCAGCTTAAGGGGGACCGAGCAGTACTTC. It yields the protein CASSLRGTEQYF. The full variable domain, rest sourced from reference TRBV7-2 and TRBJ2-7, is GAGVSQSPSNKVTEKGKDVELRCDPISGHTALYWYRQSLGQGLEFLIYFQGNSAPDKSGLPSDRFSAERTGGSVSTLTIQRTQQEDSAVYLCASSLRGTEQYFGPGTRLTVT.

The chain carries TRBV7-6 and TRBJ2-7, with D tentatively TRBD1 (5 bases). CDR1 and CDR2 from the germline V gene are SGHVS and FNYEAQ. CDR3 length: 12 residues. V was clipped by 3 bases and J by 5 bases, with 8 bases between them. The CDR3 coding sequence is TGTGCCAGCAGCTTGTGGGGCGACGAGCAGTACTTC. Its protein product is CASSLWGDEQYF. The entire variable domain, with the rest obtained from reference TRBV7-6 and TRBJ2-7, is as follows: GAGVSQSPRYKVTKRGQDVALRCDPISGHVSLYWYRQALGQGPEFLTYFNYEAQQDKSGLPNDRFSAERPEGSISTLTIQRTEQRDSAMYRCASSLWGDEQYFGPGTRLTVT.

The chain has TRBV24-1 and TRBJ1-4, with TRBD1 matching over 8 bases. The length of the CDR3 is 15 residues. CDR1 is KGHDR and CDR2 is SFDVKD in the germline V gene. V shed 4 bases and J 6 bases; nucleotides not matched to a gene: 6. The CDR3 reads CATSDGQGLYEKLFF. The CDR3 DNA reads as TGTGCCACCAGTGACGGACAGGGCTTATATGAAAAACTGTTTTTT.

The rearrangement links TRBV4-1 to TRBJ1-1, with 7 bases aligning to TRBD1. Germline V gives CDR1 MGHRA, CDR2 YSYEKL. V shed 4 bases and J 4 bases; nucleotides not matched to a gene: 6. The CDR3 loop spans 14 amino acids. The CDR3 is CASSPYSGGTEAFF. CDR3 DNA: TGCGCCAGCAGCCCCTACTCAGGGGGCACTGAAGCTTTCTTT.

V and J are TRBV2 and TRBJ1-1, with a tentative D call TRBD1 (6 bases). The CDR3 runs 14 residues. Germline CDR1 SNHLY, CDR2 FYNNEI. Trimming removed 3 bases from V and 4 bases from J, with 12 bases in between. CDR3 sequence (DNA): TGTGCCAGCAGTGAGGGGACACCCGGCACTGAAGCTTTCTTT. It translates to CASSEGTPGTEAFF.

The rearrangement joins TRBV5-8 to TRBJ2-2; D gene unclear. The V end lost 0 bases, the J end lost 4 bases, and 13 bases lay between the germline ends. Germline lookup yields CDR1 SGHTS and CDR2 YDEGEE. The CDR3 loop spans 16 amino acids. The CDR3 region is CASSLVARVGTGELFF. The CDR3 DNA reads as TGTGCCAGCAGCTTGGTGGCTAGAGTCGGCACCGGGGAGCTGTTTTTT.

This sequence joins TRBV12-5 and TRBJ2-2, with D maybe TRBD2 (6 bases). The CDR3 loop spans 17 amino acids. The germline CDR1 and CDR2 sequences are LGHNT and FRNRAP. Between the trimmed V and J ends, which lost 8 bases and 5 bases, there was a span of 24 bases. The CDR3 region has the DNA TGTGCTAGTTCATCTCCGGTGGGTCTAGCGATTACCGGGGAGCTGTTTTTT. Residues: CASSSPVGLAITGELFF.

This chain connects TRBV5-4 to TRBJ2-2; 7 bases line up with TRBD1. This CDR3 comprises 15 residues. J lost 0 bases, V lost 2 bases, and 1 base had no gene match. CDR1 SGHNT and CDR2 YYREEE come from the germline V gene (reference sequence). This CDR3 is CASSFGTANTGELFF. The CDR3 DNA follows: TGTGCCAGCAGCTTTGGGACAGCGAACACCGGGGAGCTGTTTTTT.

This sequence joins TRBV5-1 and TRBJ2-7; 8 positions agree with TRBD1. With V trimmed by 5 bases and J by 6 bases, 13 bases remained unmatched. There are 15 residues in the CDR3. Germline loops: CDR1 SGHRS, CDR2 YFSETQ. CDR3 sequence (DNA): TGCGCCAGCAGTTCCGGGACAGGATCCCCCTCCGAGCAGTACTTC. It codes for CASSSGTGSPSEQYF.

As concerns this clone: Other DNA variants within this sample encode the same CDR3. The rearrangement uses TRBV9 and TRBJ2-7; 9 bases are shared with TRBD1. V lost 3 bases to trimming and J lost 4 bases; unmatched junction nucleotides: 5. This CDR3 spans 14 amino acids. Germline values: CDR1 SGDLS, CDR2 YYNGEE. CDR3 residues: CASSAGTGTYEQYF. The CDR3 region has the DNA TGTGCCAGCAGCGCCGGGACAGGGACTTACGAGCAGTACTTC.

The chain employs TRBV30 and TRBJ1-2, with 9 positions matching TRBD1. The germline V gene has CDR1 GTSNPN and CDR2 SVGIG (reference sequence). The V and J ends lost 3 bases and 4 bases, in that order; junction bases with no gene match: 12. CDR3 length: 16 residues. CDR3 sequence reads: CAWSRGQGTSSYGYTF. CDR3 sequence (DNA): TGTGCCTGGAGCAGGGGACAGGGTACTTCTTCCTATGGCTACACCTTC. The variable domain in full, completed from reference TRBV30 and TRBJ1-2, reads SQTIHQWPATLVQPVGSPLSLECTVEGTSNPNLYWYRQAAGRGLQLLFYSVGIGQISSEVPQNLSASRPQDRQFILSSKKLLLSDSGFYLCAWSRGQGTSSYGYTFGSGTRLTVV.

This clone appeared a single time. The chain uses TRBV4-1 and TRBJ1-1; a possible D gene is TRBD1 (6 bases). The CDR3 sequence is 15 residues long. V lost 0 bases and J lost 7, with 15 bases in between. Germline V gene data show CDR1 as MGHRA and CDR2 as YSYEKL. The CDR3 sequence is CASSQDDLGGLEAFF. For the CDR3, the DNA is TGCGCCAGCAGCCAAGATGATTTAGGGGGTCTTGAAGCTTTCTTT.

The V gene is TRBV20-1, the J gene TRBJ2-7; D perhaps matches TRBD1 (5 bases). This CDR3 contains 16 residues. V gave up 3 bases and J gave up 7 bases, with 25 bases separating them. The germline V gene has CDR1 DFQATT and CDR2 SNEGSKA (reference sequence). The CDR3 loop reads CSASSRSGQGIQEQYF. In DNA form, the CDR3 reads TGCAGTGCTAGTAGCAGATCCGGGCAGGGAATACAAGAGCAGTACTTC.

The V and J genes are TRBV10-3 and TRBJ1-6; D remains unclear. The V end lost 3 bases, the J end lost 8 bases, and 14 bases lay between the germline ends. The CDR3 is made up of 15 amino acids. Germline CDR1 is ENHRY and CDR2 is SYGVKD. The CDR3 loop reads CAISEQLMVDSPLHF. The CDR3 region has the DNA TGTGCCATCAGTGAACAGCTGATGGTTGATTCACCCCTCCACTTT.

The chain carries TRBV2 and TRBJ1-4, with TRBD1 matching over 10 bases. V shed 4 bases and J 2 bases; nucleotides not matched to a gene: 4. The CDR3 runs to 16 residues. CDR1 and CDR2 (germline): SNHLY, FYNNEI. The DNA of the CDR3 is TGTGCCAGCAGTGGAGGGACAGGGGCTACTAATGAAAAACTGTTTTTT. Its translation is CASSGGTGATNEKLFF. The entire variable domain, with the rest obtained from reference TRBV2 and TRBJ1-4, is as follows: EPEVTQTPSHQVTQMGQEVILRCVPISNHLYFYWYRQILGQKVEFLVSFYNNEISEKSEIFDDQFSVERPDGSNFTLKIRSTKLEDSAMYFCASSGGTGATNEKLFFGSGTQLSVL.

This rearrangement joins TRBV19 to TRBJ2-1, with 8 positions matching TRBD2. The CDR3 runs to 13 residues. CDR1 is LNHDA and CDR2 is SQIVND in the germline V gene (reference sequence). Trimming took 7 bases from V and 5 from J; bases not matched to a gene: 4. The CDR3 coding sequence is TGTGCCAGTAAACTAGCGGAGGACAATGAGCAGTTCTTC. It translates to CASKLAEDNEQFF.